The 26 T cell receptor beta chains below were found in one sample sequenced in a study of cytomegalovirus exposure and HLA in healthy donors. Researchers ran the PCR with 60 Vbeta and 13 Jbeta primers. The repertoire was sequenced with immunoSEQ multiplex PCR; TCRdb's copy has only in-frame clones and lacks some. The sample consists of 58,000 or so clones, around 80% of them appearing once. The sequenced sample was PBMCs. The receptors were sampled from a woman aged 40 to 49 in good health and CMV-seropositive.

V gene TRBV4-3 combines with J gene TRBJ2-1; tentative D call: TRBD1 (6 bases). The V gene's germline CDR1 is LGHNA and CDR2 YSLEER. Trimming stripped 0 bases from V and 4 bases from J, with 13 bases between. The CDR3 spans 16 residues. CDR3 in DNA: TGCGCCAGCAGCCAAGATATGTGGGGGCGGTACAATGAGCAGTTCTTC. This sequence encodes CASSQDMWGRYNEQFF.

The J gene is TRBJ1-1, the V gene TRBV30, with D perhaps matching TRBD1 (5 bases). Per the germline V gene, CDR1 is GTSNPN and CDR2 is SVGIG (reference sequence). The CDR3 has 14 amino acids. V was pared by 0 bases and J by 5 bases, with 13 bases between. The CDR3 DNA sequence: TGTGCCTGGAGTGTACGGGGACTATGGACTGAAGCTTTCTTT. Translated: CAWSVRGLWTEAFF.

This clone was detected a few times. In the same sample, other DNA sequences code for this CDR3. The V call is TRBV6-5, the J call TRBJ2-2, with unresolved D. Germline assignment: CDR1 MNHEY and CDR2 SVGAGI. This CDR3 is 14 amino acids long. Trimming pared 7 bases from V and 0 bases from J, leaving 9 bases between. CDR3 amino acids: CASTLTANTGELFF. The CDR3 nucleotides read TGTGCCAGCACCCTAACGGCGAACACCGGGGAGCTGTTTTTT.

This clone was detected a few times. Written as DNA, the CDR3 is TGTGCCAGCAGCCCCTCTGAGGCTAAGAAGTTCTTC. Encoded protein: CASSPSEAKKFF. This rearrangement joins TRBV11-2 to TRBJ2-1; no clear D gene. CDR1 SGHAT and CDR2 FQNNGV come from the germline V gene. V dropped 5 bases and J dropped 14 bases, with 16 bases sitting between them. The CDR3 loop spans 12 amino acids.

The chain joins TRBV5-1 to TRBJ1-1, with D possibly matching TRBD1 (5 bases). Germline loops: CDR1 SGHRS, CDR2 YFSETQ. Trimming pared 1 base from V and 0 bases from J, leaving 16 bases between. This CDR3 spans 17 amino acids. The CDR3 sequence is CASSLSRGEVVNTEAFF. The CDR3, as DNA: TGCGCCAGCAGCTTGAGTAGGGGTGAGGTCGTGAACACTGAAGCTTTCTTT.

This clone appeared a few times. The CDR3 here is CASSYSQGAISGYTF. Written as DNA, the CDR3 is TGTGCCAGCAGTTACTCTCAGGGGGCAATTAGTGGCTACACCTTC. The chain combines TRBV6-5 with TRBJ1-2; 8 bases map to TRBD1. V gave up 0 bases and J gave up 7 bases; unmatched junction bases: 7. Germline loops: CDR1 MNHEY, CDR2 SVGAGI. The CDR3 is made up of 15 amino acids.

V is TRBV13 and J is TRBJ1-5; the match to TRBD1 covers 7 bases. V shed 2 bases and J 0 bases; nucleotides not matched to a gene: 10. The CDR3 has 18 residues. In germline, CDR1 is PRHDT, CDR2 FYEKMQ (reference sequence). The CDR3 region has the DNA TGTGCCAGCAGCTTAAAAGACAGGGCCATGCATAGCAATCAGCCCCAGCATTTT. Translating gives CASSLKDRAMHSNQPQHF.

The chain recombines TRBV29-1 with TRBJ2-1, with 7 bases that match TRBD1. Germline loops: CDR1 SQVTM, CDR2 ANQGSEA. V lost 7 bases to trimming and J lost 8 bases; unmatched junction nucleotides: 11. This CDR3 comprises 13 residues. Written as DNA, the CDR3 is TGCAGCGCCCCCCGGGACAGACCCGATGAGCAGTTCTTC. Translating it yields CSAPRDRPDEQFF.

This clone has only a few counts. The gene calls are TRBV18 and TRBJ1-1; TRBD1 aligns across 7 bases. The germline CDR1 and CDR2 sequences are KGHSH and LQKENI. The trim removed 6 bases at V and 8 bases at J, leaving 9 bases unmatched. There are 13 residues in the CDR3. CDR3 residues: CASSSETTGEAFF. CDR3 nucleotides: TGTGCCAGCTCCTCCGAAACGACAGGGGAAGCTTTCTTT. Filled out from reference TRBV18 and TRBJ1-1, the complete variable domain reads NAGVMQNPRHLVRRRGQEARLRCSPMKGHSHVYWYRQLPEEGLKFMVYLQKENIIDESGMPKERFSAEFPKEGPSILRIQQVVRGDSAAYFCASSSETTGEAFFGQGTRLTVV.

Concerning this clone: In the same sample, other DNA sequences code for this CDR3. Here the CDR3 reads CASSEVPGQGALGTQYF. CDR3 coding DNA: TGCGCCAGCAGCGAGGTTCCGGGACAGGGGGCGCTCGGTACGCAGTATTTT. This chain uses TRBV5-1 with TRBJ2-3, with 12 bases aligning to TRBD1. The V segment lost 4 bases and the J segment 8 bases; nucleotides outside the gene matches: 14. The CDR3 length is 17 residues. Germline-derived CDR1 and CDR2 are SGHRS and YFSETQ.

The table lists this clone with a few counts. This chain connects TRBV11-3 to TRBJ2-7; D possibly corresponds to TRBD2 (6 bases). This CDR3 contains 13 residues. Trimming cost V 5 bases and J 7 bases, with 15 bases left between them. CDR1 is SGHNT, CDR2 YENEEA, per germline. The CDR3 is CASSGLRGGEQYF. The DNA for the CDR3 is TGTGCCAGCAGCGGACTAAGGGGTGGAGAGCAGTACTTC. The full variable domain, with the rest looked up from reference TRBV11-3 and TRBJ2-7, is EAGVVQSPRYKIIEKKQPVAFWCNPISGHNTLYWYLQNLGQGPELLIRYENEEAVDDSQLPKDRFSAERLKGVDSTLKIQPAELGDSAVYLCASSGLRGGEQYFGPGTRLTVT.

To note about this clone: The junction departs from the called germline gene at one end, perhaps through a read error. This chain uses TRBV10-1 with TRBJ2-5, with D tentatively TRBD2 (8 bases). Germline V gene data show CDR1 as WNHNN and CDR2 as SYGVQD (reference sequence). This CDR3 is built from 14 residues. The CDR3 spells CASSRGGTEESQYF. The CDR3 DNA follows: TGCGCCAGCAGTCGGGGGGGGACAGAAGAGTCCCAGTACTTC.

J is TRBJ1-3 and V is TRBV30; possibly TRBD1 for D (5 bases). Germline-derived CDR1 and CDR2 are GTSNPN and SVGIG (reference sequence). Trimming removed 8 bases from V and 0 bases from J, with 14 bases in between. The CDR3 totals 14 residues. In nucleotides, the CDR3 is TGTGCCGGCGACAGCGACGTCTCTGGAAACACCATATATTTT. Protein sequence: CAGDSDVSGNTIYF.

The CDR3 sequence: CASANLGTDTQYF. The CDR3 region has the DNA TGTGCCAGTGCTAACCTTGGCACAGATACGCAGTATTTT. The gene calls are TRBV19 and TRBJ2-3; no firm D call. V was pared by 8 bases and J by 1 base, with 10 bases between. This CDR3 region has 13 residues. Germline CDR1 and CDR2: LNHDA and SQIVND (reference sequence). The variable domain in full, with the rest retrieved from reference TRBV19 and TRBJ2-3, is DGGITQSPKYLFRKEGQNVTLSCEQNLNHDAMYWYRQDPGQGLRLIYYSQIVNDFQKGDIAEGYSVSREKKESFPLTVTSAQKNPTAFYLCASANLGTDTQYFGPGTRLTVL.

This clone was picked up a small number of times. The gene calls are TRBV5-1 and TRBJ1-1, with D possibly being TRBD1 (5 bases). Germline V gives CDR1 SGHRS, CDR2 YFSETQ. V was trimmed by 0 bases and J by 1 base, leaving 7 bases between them. This CDR3 contains 14 residues. CDR3 DNA: TGCGCCAGCAGCTTGGCCGGGGGGAACACTGAAGCTTTCTTT. This sequence encodes CASSLAGGNTEAFF.

The gene calls are TRBV28 and TRBJ2-6; the match to TRBD2 covers 8 bases. J gave up 0 bases and V 10 bases, and 5 bases lay outside the gene matches. Germline-derived CDR1 and CDR2 are MDHEN and SYDVKM. CDR3 size: 15 residues. CDR3 residues: CATSGGDSGANVLTF. CDR3 in DNA: TGTGCCACCTCGGGGGGGGACTCTGGGGCCAACGTCCTGACTTTC.

V usage is TRBV18 and J usage is TRBJ1-2; 7 bases match TRBD1. V gave up 6 bases and J gave up 7 bases; unmatched junction bases: 11. There are 14 residues in the CDR3. Germline V CDR1 and CDR2: KGHSH, LQKENI. The CDR3 DNA reads TGTGCCAGCTCCCCCGTGAGGGGGCCATCTGGCTACACCTTC. Translation gives CASSPVRGPSGYTF.

The gene calls are TRBV5-5 and TRBJ2-6, with D perhaps matching TRBD1 (6 bases). Trimming removed 4 bases at V and 0 bases at J, with 11 bases between. The CDR3 contains 16 residues. Germline assignment: CDR1 SGHKS and CDR2 YYEKEE (reference sequence). In nucleotides, the CDR3 is TGTGCCAGCAGCATCACAGGGATCTCTGGGGCCAACGTCCTGACTTTC. Residues: CASSITGISGANVLTF.

This chain joins TRBV28 and TRBJ1-3; a weak D match, TRBD1 (5 bases). The V gene lost 2 bases and the J gene lost 0 bases, with 14 bases spanning the gap. Germline CDR1 is MDHEN and CDR2 is SYDVKM. CDR3 size: 17 residues. CDR3 protein: CASSLQGGSGSGNTIYF. The CDR3 DNA reads TGTGCCAGCAGTTTACAGGGCGGCTCGGGCTCTGGAAACACCATATATTTT. The whole variable domain, filled in from reference TRBV28 and TRBJ1-3, reads DVKVTQSSRYLVKRTGEKVFLECVQDMDHENMFWYRQDPGLGLRLIYFSYDVKMKEKGDIPEGYSVSREKKERFSLILESASTNQTSMYLCASSLQGGSGSGNTIYFGEGSWLTVV.

The rearrangement uses TRBV6-6 and TRBJ1-4, with TRBD1 matching over 8 bases. CDR1 and CDR2 (germline): MNHNY, SVGAGI (reference sequence). J lost 7 bases, V lost 5 bases, and 6 bases had no gene match. The CDR3 length is 14 residues. Written as DNA, the CDR3 is TGTGCCAGCAGTACCGACAGGGGAAGTGAAAAACTGTTTTTT. Amino acids: CASSTDRGSEKLFF.

The gene calls are TRBV4-2 and TRBJ1-1; 7 bases are a match to TRBD1. V trimming: 4 bases; J trimming: 3 bases; junction bases outside the gene matches: 8. This CDR3 has 15 amino acids. Germline V gene sequence: CDR1 LGHNA, CDR2 YNFKEQ. CDR3 amino acids: CASSPTGTEHTEAFF. CDR3 nucleotide sequence: TGTGCCAGCAGCCCTACCGGGACAGAGCACACTGAAGCTTTCTTT.

This clone was seen a few times. The V and J genes are TRBV7-9 and TRBJ1-6; D not resolved. The CDR3 spans 17 residues. The germline V gene has CDR1 SEHNR and CDR2 FQNEAQ (reference sequence). V shed 1 base and J shed 7 bases, with 17 bases lying between them. The CDR3 nucleotides are TGTGCCAGCAGCTTAGAAGTTGGAGCCTCGACCAATTCACCCCTCCACTTT. Its protein product is CASSLEVGASTNSPLHF.

This chain uses TRBV4-1 with TRBJ1-1; 8 bases align to TRBD1. V lost 6 bases and J lost 1; bases outside the gene matches: 19. CDR3 length: 19 amino acids. Germline CDR1 and CDR2: MGHRA and YSYEKL. CDR3 protein: CASRPINTRGQWENTEAFF. The CDR3 DNA reads as TGCGCCAGCAGACCCATTAATACCAGGGGGCAGTGGGAGAACACTGAAGCTTTCTTT.

This clone was found once. The chain combines TRBV11-3 with TRBJ2-1; no reliable D call. The CDR3 sequence is 13 residues long. Germline assignment: CDR1 SGHNT and CDR2 YENEEA. V lost 2 bases to trimming and J lost 6 bases, with 8 bases between them. The CDR3 reads CASSLRSGNEQFF. In DNA form, the CDR3 reads TGTGCCAGCAGCTTACGGTCTGGCAATGAGCAGTTCTTC. Full variable domain (remainder filled in from reference TRBV11-3 and TRBJ2-1): EAGVVQSPRYKIIEKKQPVAFWCNPISGHNTLYWYLQNLGQGPELLIRYENEEAVDDSQLPKDRFSAERLKGVDSTLKIQPAELGDSAVYLCASSLRSGNEQFFGPGTRLTVL.

This clone was seen a handful of times. This rearrangement joins TRBV10-3 to TRBJ1-5; D is unclear. The CDR3 runs to 13 residues. CDR1 and CDR2 from the germline V gene are ENHRY and SYGVKD. Trimming pared 7 bases from V and 5 bases from J, leaving 12 bases between. The CDR3 nucleotides read TGTGCCATCACCCCTGACTGGGATCAGCCCCAGCATTTT. Translation gives CAITPDWDQPQHF.

V and J are TRBV7-2 and TRBJ2-1; TRBD2 aligns across 15 bases. Germline loops: CDR1 SGHTA, CDR2 FQGNSA. The CDR3 is 16 residues long. The V gene end was trimmed by 5 bases and the J gene end by 6 bases; junction bases not matched to a gene: 5. CDR3 coding DNA: TGTGCCAGCAGCACCCGGACTAGCGGGGGGGCCAATGAGCAGTTCTTC. Its protein product is CASSTRTSGGANEQFF.